The 20 T cell receptor beta chains below all came from one sample that was sequenced in a study of blood T cell repertoires in COVID-19. Libraries were prepared by immunoSEQ multiplex PCR; TCRdb keeps only in-frame clonotypes and omits some of them. Among about 180,000 clones listed, over 75% were seen once. Sequenced sample: PBMCs or T cells enriched from blood (not recorded which). Receptor source: a young woman who had recovered from COVID-19.

This chain uses TRBV25-1 with TRBJ2-7, with TRBD1 matching over 9 bases. Trimming cost V 5 bases and J 5 bases; bases outside gene matches: 10. The CDR3 totals 15 residues. From germline, CDR1 is MGHDK and CDR2 SYGVNS. CDR3 loop: CASSSPGQGDHEQYF. The CDR3 region has the DNA TGTGCCAGCAGTAGTCCGGGACAGGGTGATCACGAGCAGTACTTC.

In this sample, this clone turned up once. The chain employs TRBV11-3 and TRBJ2-3; D call uncertain. From germline, CDR1 is SGHNT and CDR2 YENEEA. The CDR3 has 15 residues. Trimming took off 1 base at V and 1 base at J, with 9 bases between the two ends. CDR3 DNA: TGTGCCAGCAGCTTAGGCCTAGTGGGCACAGATACGCAGTATTTT. It translates to CASSLGLVGTDTQYF. The full variable domain, with the rest looked up from reference TRBV11-3 and TRBJ2-3, is EAGVVQSPRYKIIEKKQPVAFWCNPISGHNTLYWYLQNLGQGPELLIRYENEEAVDDSQLPKDRFSAERLKGVDSTLKIQPAELGDSAVYLCASSLGLVGTDTQYFGPGTRLTVL.

This chain links TRBV13 with TRBJ1-6; no clear D. The germline V and J ends were trimmed by 3 bases and 6 bases, with 9 bases remaining between them. This CDR3 is built from 14 residues. Germline CDR1 reads PRHDT; CDR2 reads FYEKMQ (reference sequence). The CDR3 bases are TGTGCCAGCAGCTTTCGGGGTATTAATTCACCCCTCCACTTT. This translates into CASSFRGINSPLHF. Full variable domain (rest looked up from reference TRBV13 and TRBJ1-6): AAGVIQSPRHLIKEKRETATLKCYPIPRHDTVYWYQQGPGQDPQFLISFYEKMQSDKGSIPDRFSAQQFSDYHSELNMSSLELGDSALYFCASSFRGINSPLHFGNGTRLTVT.

The chain links TRBV18 to TRBJ1-6, with TRBD1 identical over 7 bases. The V and J ends lost 6 bases and 8 bases, in that order; junction bases with no gene match: 7. From germline, CDR1 is KGHSH and CDR2 LQKENI. CDR3 size: 14 residues. The CDR3 is CASSTGQLYSPLHF. The CDR3 DNA sequence: TGTGCCAGCTCCACGGGACAGCTCTATTCACCCCTCCACTTT.

The chain couples TRBV11-3 to TRBJ2-2; D may be TRBD2 (5 bases). Germline V CDR1 and CDR2: SGHNT, YENEEA. This CDR3 contains 15 residues. Trimming shortened V by 3 bases and J by 0 bases, and 8 bases separated the two germline ends. As DNA, the CDR3 is TGTGCCAGCAGCTTCGATAGCGCGAACACCGGGGAGCTGTTTTTT. Its protein product is CASSFDSANTGELFF.

This clone was observed a single time. This rearrangement joins TRBV4-2 to TRBJ1-5; 11 bases line up with TRBD1. The CDR3 has 16 amino acids. From germline, CDR1 is LGHNA and CDR2 YNFKEQ. V shed 1 base, J shed 7 bases, and the junction held 6 bases outside the gene matches. CDR3 sequence (DNA): TGTGCCAGCAGCCAAGCGCTGGGACAGGGGGACCAGCCCCAGCATTTT. Protein: CASSQALGQGDQPQHF.

CDR3 in amino acids: CASSKGQGLSDTQYF. The CDR3 region has the DNA TGTGCCAGCAGCAAGGGACAGGGTTTGTCAGATACGCAGTATTTT. The rearrangement joins TRBV7-9 to TRBJ2-3; TRBD1 aligns across 9 bases. Per germline, CDR1 SEHNR and CDR2 FQNEAQ (reference sequence). V shed 5 bases, J shed 4 bases, and the junction held 7 bases outside the gene matches. This CDR3 contains 15 residues.

The chain joins TRBV11-2 to TRBJ2-2, with TRBD2 matching over 8 bases. V lost 0 bases, J lost 6 bases, and 3 bases stayed unmatched. The germline CDR1 and CDR2 sequences are SGHAT and FQNNGV. The CDR3 contains 15 residues. This CDR3 reads CASSLDRGGAGELFF. The CDR3 bases are TGTGCCAGCAGCTTAGATCGGGGGGGCGCCGGGGAGCTGTTTTTT.

The V gene is TRBV28, the J gene TRBJ1-2; D might be TRBD1 (5 bases). V shed 6 bases and J shed 2 bases, with 10 bases lying between them. The CDR3 is 13 residues long. CDR1 and CDR2 (germline): MDHEN, SYDVKM. The CDR3 DNA follows: TGTGCCAGCAGCGGGGGAGGGAACTATGGCTACACCTTC. Its translation: CASSGGGNYGYTF.

The CDR3 nucleotides read TGCGCCAGCAGTGAGACAGGGGTGACGGATGAGCAGTACTTC. Translating it yields CASSETGVTDEQYF. The V and J genes are TRBV10-2 and TRBJ2-7; 7 bases line up with TRBD1. Germline-derived CDR1 and CDR2 are WSHSY and SAAADI. The trim removed 2 bases at V and 7 bases at J, leaving 8 bases unmatched. The CDR3 totals 14 residues.

The chain uses TRBV19 and TRBJ1-2; perhaps TRBD1 as D (6 bases). The V end lost 10 bases, the J end lost 8 bases, and 29 bases lay between the germline ends. Germline CDR1 is LNHDA and CDR2 is SQIVND (reference sequence). The CDR3 has 16 amino acids. The DNA of the CDR3 is TGTGCCACCACCGACTGGACAGCTACCCCACCGGGGGGCTACACCTTC. It is translated as CATTDWTATPPGGYTF.

This clone was seen a handful of times. The J gene is TRBJ2-3, the V gene TRBV5-1; 13 bases agree with TRBD2. The junction had 6 bases not matched to a gene; V was cut back by 4 bases and J by 4 bases. Germline lookup yields CDR1 SGHRS and CDR2 YFSETQ. This CDR3 is built from 16 residues. CDR3 region: CASSPVGTSGADTQYF. In DNA, the CDR3 is TGCGCCAGCAGCCCAGTGGGGACTAGCGGGGCAGATACGCAGTATTTT.

The chain uses TRBV28 and TRBJ2-3; D is undetermined. Deletions cut 3 bases from V and 2 bases from J, with 9 bases between. The germline CDR1 and CDR2 sequences are MDHEN and SYDVKM. The CDR3 contains 14 residues. CDR3 nucleotide sequence: TGTGCCAGCAGTTTCGAGGAGTACACAGATACGCAGTATTTT. Protein sequence: CASSFEEYTDTQYF.

J is TRBJ1-5 and V is TRBV4-3; D unclear. In germline, CDR1 is LGHNA, CDR2 YSLEER. V was trimmed by 0 bases and J by 4 bases, leaving 4 bases between them. This CDR3 comprises 13 residues. CDR3 residues: CASSQDVNQPQHF. The CDR3 DNA is TGCGCCAGCAGCCAAGACGTGAATCAGCCCCAGCATTTT.

The chain employs TRBV7-9 and TRBJ1-5, with D possibly being TRBD1 (6 bases). From germline, CDR1 is SEHNR and CDR2 FQNEAQ (reference sequence). The CDR3 spans 13 residues. V was trimmed by 7 bases and J by 6 bases, leaving 13 bases between them. The CDR3: CASTWGGTQPQHF. CDR3 nucleotide sequence: TGTGCCAGCACCTGGGGGGGCACTCAGCCCCAGCATTTT.

V and J are TRBV30 and TRBJ1-3, with TRBD1 matching 9 bases. With V trimmed by 4 bases and J by 7 bases, 11 bases remained unmatched. CDR1 and CDR2 from the germline V gene are GTSNPN and SVGIG (reference sequence). The CDR3 sequence is 15 residues long. In DNA, the CDR3 is TGTGCCTGGACCCGGACAGGGGTTACAGCCAACACCATATATTTT. It yields the protein CAWTRTGVTANTIYF.

V and J are TRBV7-6 and TRBJ1-1; a weak D match, TRBD1 (5 bases). Germline V gene lookup returns CDR1 SGHVS and CDR2 FNYEAQ. V was trimmed by 0 bases and J by 8 bases, leaving 13 bases between them. This CDR3 is 14 amino acids long. CDR3 DNA: TGTGCCAGCAGCTTAGCGTTATCAGACAGCGAAGCTTTCTTT. Encoded protein: CASSLALSDSEAFF.

The chain employs TRBV19 and TRBJ1-6; D remains unclear. Trimming shortened V by 3 bases and J by 7 bases, and 10 bases separated the two germline ends. This CDR3 contains 14 residues. Per the germline V gene, CDR1 is LNHDA and CDR2 is SQIVND (reference sequence). The CDR3 here is CASSILYGNSPLHF. CDR3 nucleotide sequence: TGTGCCAGTAGTATCTTGTACGGGAATTCACCCCTCCACTTT. The complete variable domain, with remaining parts taken from reference TRBV19 and TRBJ1-6, reads DGGITQSPKYLFRKEGQNVTLSCEQNLNHDAMYWYRQDPGQGLRLIYYSQIVNDFQKGDIAEGYSVSREKKESFPLTVTSAQKNPTAFYLCASSILYGNSPLHFGNGTRLTVT.

This chain connects TRBV6-5 to TRBJ2-7; D is ambiguous. CDR3 length: 14 amino acids. Trimming stripped 6 bases from V and 10 bases from J, with 22 bases between. Germline V lookup: CDR1 MNHEY, CDR2 SVGAGI. The CDR3 region has the DNA TGTGCCAGCAGGCCACAGATAACAGAGAGTGAACAGTACTTC. Encoded protein: CASRPQITESEQYF.

The chain employs TRBV5-5 and TRBJ2-7; D unclear. CDR1 is SGHKS and CDR2 is YYEKEE in the germline V gene (reference sequence). V lost 1 base to trimming and J lost 3 bases, with 14 bases between them. CDR3 length: 15 residues. CDR3 DNA sequence: TGTGCCAGCAGCTTGTTTGATGGAGAGTACTACGAGCAGTACTTC. Amino acids: CASSLFDGEYYEQYF.